This T cell receptor (beta chain) is drawn from a study of cytomegalovirus exposure and HLA in healthy donors. PCR employed 60 Vbeta and 13 Jbeta primers. Clones were sequenced by immunoSEQ multiplex PCR, and TCRdb holds only the in-frame ones, with some missing. Across 96,000 or so clones, the top ten clones capture 3.4% of the sample. Notes on the study in general: Exclusion applied to some V segments, including TRBV6-2 and TRBV6-3, as they were indistinguishable.

Details on this clone: Its target is unknown.

This CDR3 has 14 amino acids. The chain couples TRBV21-1 to TRBJ2-5; TRBD2, as called in the table, went unchecked against the DNA. TRBV21-1 is annotated as a pseudogene. The receptor's source is a woman aged 25 to 39 in good health and CMV-seronegative. The sequenced material came from PBMCs. The CDR3 is CASSYGGAGETQYF. In DNA, the CDR3 is TGTGCCAGCAGCTACGGGGGGGCGGGGGAGACCCAGTACTTC.